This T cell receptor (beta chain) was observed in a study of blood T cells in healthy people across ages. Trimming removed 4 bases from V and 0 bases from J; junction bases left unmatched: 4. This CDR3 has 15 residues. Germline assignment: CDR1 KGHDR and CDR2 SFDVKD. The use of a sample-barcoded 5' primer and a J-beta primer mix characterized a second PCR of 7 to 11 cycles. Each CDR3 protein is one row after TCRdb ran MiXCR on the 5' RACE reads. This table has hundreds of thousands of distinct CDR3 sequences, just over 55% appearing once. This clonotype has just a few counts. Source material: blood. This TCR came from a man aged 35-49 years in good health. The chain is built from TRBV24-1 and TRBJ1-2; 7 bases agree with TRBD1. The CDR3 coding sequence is TGTGCCACCAGTGACAAGGGGACAGCTAACTATGGCTACACCTTC. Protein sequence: CATSDKGTANYGYTF.